The clone carrying this TCR beta chain was observed many times. Its specificity is unknown. This specimen comes from a study of CD8 T cells in ankylosing spondylitis. Study-wide findings and caveats: Ankylosing spondylitis blood appeared to carry a characteristic TCR beta motif of several highly homologous variants.

Using its own MiXCR run on the 5' RACE reads, TCRdb lists one record per CDR3 protein. Of 670,000 or so distinct CDR3 sequences listed, 19% are singletons. Sequences were obtained from blood, either unsorted or a sorted T cell fraction (not recorded which). The clonotype was recovered from a male donor with ankylosing spondylitis.

The CDR3 protein is CSANKQGAGETQYF. CDR3 sequence (DNA): TGCAGTGCTAACAAACAGGGGGCTGGGGAGACCCAGTACTTC. The chain combines TRBV20-1 with TRBJ2-5, with 9 bases matching TRBD1. V shed 4 bases and J 5 bases; nucleotides not matched to a gene: 8. CDR1 is DFQATT and CDR2 is SNEGSKA in the germline V gene (reference sequence). CDR3 length: 14 amino acids.